This entry lists 15 T cell receptor beta chains sequenced from one sample in a study of OX40 agonist ivuxolimab in advanced cancers. Profiled with immunoSEQ multiplex PCR; TCRdb holds only in-frame clones, not every one. The sample consists of about 92,000 clones, approximately 91% of them appearing once. The starting material was CD4+ or CD8+ T cells sorted from blood, obtained in a trial of the OX40 agonist ivuxolimab. These receptors originate from an adult with an advanced solid tumor such as melanoma, head and neck, liver or kidney cancer.

This sequence joins TRBV27 and TRBJ1-3; D uncertain. The CDR3 contains 13 residues. Germline CDR1 and CDR2: MNHEY and SMNVEV (reference sequence). Trimming removed 6 bases at V and 0 bases at J, with 6 bases between. DNA for the CDR3: TGTGCCAGCAGGCCAAACTCTGGAAACACCATATATTTT. Its protein is CASRPNSGNTIYF.

The chain has TRBV9 and TRBJ1-2, with D possibly TRBD1 on 5 matching bases. V lost 6 bases and J lost 1, with 19 bases in between. Germline loops: CDR1 SGDLS, CDR2 YYNGEE. The CDR3 covers 16 residues. The DNA of the CDR3 is TGTGCCAGCACAATGAGGCCGGGACCGCTTAACTATGGCTACACCTTC. Its protein is CASTMRPGPLNYGYTF. The whole variable domain, filled in from reference TRBV9 and TRBJ1-2, reads DSGVTQTPKHLITATGQRVTLRCSPRSGDLSVYWYQQSLDQGLQFLIQYYNGEERAKGNILERFSAQQFPDLHSELNLSSLELGDSALYFCASTMRPGPLNYGYTFGSGTRLTVV.

The gene calls are TRBV27 and TRBJ2-3; D is unresolved. The CDR3 runs to 11 residues. Germline V gene data show CDR1 as MNHEY and CDR2 as SMNVEV (reference sequence). Trimming removed 3 bases at V and 4 bases at J, with 2 bases between. The CDR3 here is CASSLADTQYF. The CDR3 DNA reads TGTGCCAGCAGTTTGGCAGATACGCAGTATTTT.

V and J are TRBV14 and TRBJ1-2, with 8 bases aligning to TRBD1. The CDR3 is 13 amino acids. The junction had 3 bases not matched to a gene; V was cut back by 4 bases and J by 5 bases. The germline V gene has CDR1 SGHDN and CDR2 FVKESK. The CDR3 sequence is CASSPWTGYGYTF. As DNA, the CDR3 is TGTGCCAGCAGCCCATGGACAGGGTATGGCTACACCTTC. The full variable domain, completed using reference TRBV14 and TRBJ1-2, is EAGVTQFPSHSVIEKGQTVTLRCDPISGHDNLYWYRRVMGKEIKFLLHFVKESKQDESGMPNNRFLAERTGGTYSTLKVQPAELEDSGVYFCASSPWTGYGYTFGSGTRLTVV.

The chain combines TRBV28 with TRBJ2-7; unclear D gene. Trimming removed 3 bases from V and 3 bases from J, with 6 bases in between. The CDR3 totals 12 residues. Germline V gene lookup returns CDR1 MDHEN and CDR2 SYDVKM. Here the CDR3 DNA reads TGTGCCAGCAGTTTTTCCGGCTACGAGCAGTACTTC. Protein sequence: CASSFSGYEQYF.

The chain recombines TRBV11-2 with TRBJ2-7; 8 bases fit TRBD2. Germline-derived CDR1 and CDR2 are SGHAT and FQNNGV. The CDR3 is 15 residues long. V shed 6 bases and J 9 bases; nucleotides not matched to a gene: 16. CDR3 protein: CASSPLAGAAVRQYF. CDR3 bases: TGTGCCAGCAGTCCCCTAGCGGGCGCTGCCGTTCGGCAGTACTTC.

The chain employs TRBV7-9 and TRBJ1-2; D is undetermined. The CDR3 has 13 residues. V was clipped by 2 bases and J by 4 bases, with 8 bases between them. Germline CDR1 reads SEHNR; CDR2 reads FQNEAQ (reference sequence). The CDR3 loop reads CASSLNLFYGYTF. In DNA form, the CDR3 reads TGTGCCAGCAGCTTAAACCTTTTCTATGGCTACACCTTC.

The chain joins TRBV4-1 to TRBJ1-4; D not resolved. The CDR3 contains 13 residues. Germline-derived CDR1 and CDR2 are MGHRA and YSYEKL. V was pared by 4 bases and J by 5 bases, with 8 bases between. CDR3: CASSRENNEKLFF. The CDR3, as DNA: TGCGCCAGCAGCCGAGAAAACAATGAAAAACTGTTTTTT.

The J gene is TRBJ2-1, the V gene TRBV19; the match to TRBD2 covers 9 bases. Germline CDR1 and CDR2: LNHDA and SQIVND (reference sequence). The CDR3 is made up of 14 amino acids. The junction had 0 bases not matched to a gene; V was cut back by 6 bases and J by 0 bases. The CDR3 DNA reads as TGTGCCAGTAGGCGGGAGGGCTCCTACAATGAGCAGTTCTTC. It encodes CASRREGSYNEQFF.

The chain has TRBV5-6 and TRBJ1-2; no firm D call. Germline CDR1 SGHDT, CDR2 YYEEEE. CDR3 length equals 13 residues. Trimming took 0 bases from V and 4 from J, leaving 7 bases between them. CDR3: CASSLGGVYGYTF. In DNA, the CDR3 is TGTGCCAGCAGCTTGGGTGGGGTCTATGGCTACACCTTC.

The V gene is TRBV5-1, the J gene TRBJ2-1; maybe TRBD1 (6 bases). The CDR3 sequence is 15 residues long. CDR1 is SGHRS, CDR2 YFSETQ, per germline. V lost 1 base and J 4 bases, leaving 12 bases between the germline ends. The CDR3 sequence is CASSLIQGTYNEQFF. CDR3 nucleotides: TGCGCCAGCAGCTTGATTCAGGGGACGTACAATGAGCAGTTCTTC.

This clone has only one observation. The chain joins TRBV10-3 to TRBJ2-7, with D uncertain. The CDR3 runs to 14 residues. Per the germline V gene, CDR1 is ENHRY and CDR2 is SYGVKD. V was shortened by 6 bases and J by 0 bases, with 12 bases between the two germline ends. The CDR3 reads CAISPHLSSYEQYF. The CDR3 DNA follows: TGTGCCATCAGCCCCCACTTGAGCTCCTACGAGCAGTACTTC.

CDR3 residues: CASTWDSPETQYF. Written as DNA, the CDR3 is TGTGCCAGCACCTGGGACAGTCCGGAGACCCAGTACTTC. J is TRBJ2-5 and V is TRBV7-9; TRBD1 agrees at 7 bases. V was pared by 7 bases and J by 5 bases, with 7 bases of the junction left unmatched. The CDR3 has 13 amino acids. The germline V gene encodes CDR1 SEHNR and CDR2 FQNEAQ (reference sequence).

This clone has only a few counts. This chain joins TRBV2 and TRBJ2-7; 8 nucleotides match TRBD2. Germline trimming cut 8 bases from V and 5 bases from J; bases unmatched to any gene: 8. CDR1 SNHLY and CDR2 FYNNEI come from the germline V gene. This CDR3 is 13 amino acids long. This CDR3 reads CASQTSVGNEQYF. CDR3 nucleotides: TGTGCCAGCCAGACTAGCGTAGGTAACGAGCAGTACTTC.

The CDR3 sequence: CASSDGSPGSYEQYF. The CDR3, as DNA: TGTGCCAGCAGTGATGGATCCCCCGGATCCTACGAGCAGTACTTC. The genes are TRBV2 and TRBJ2-7; D gene unclear. Germline V gene lookup returns CDR1 SNHLY and CDR2 FYNNEI. V was trimmed by 3 bases and J by 1 base, leaving 13 bases between them. CDR3 length equals 15 residues.